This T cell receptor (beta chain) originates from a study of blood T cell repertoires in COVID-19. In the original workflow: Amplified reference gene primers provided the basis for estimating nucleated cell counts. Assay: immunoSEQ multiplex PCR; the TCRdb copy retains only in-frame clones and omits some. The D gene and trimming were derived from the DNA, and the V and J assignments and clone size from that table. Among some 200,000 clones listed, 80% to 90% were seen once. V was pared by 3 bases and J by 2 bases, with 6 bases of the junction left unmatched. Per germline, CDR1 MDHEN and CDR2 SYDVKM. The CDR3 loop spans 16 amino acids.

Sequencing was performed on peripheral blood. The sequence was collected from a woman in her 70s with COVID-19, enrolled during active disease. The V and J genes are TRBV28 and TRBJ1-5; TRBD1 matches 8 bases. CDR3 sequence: CASSFPGTGGNQPQHF. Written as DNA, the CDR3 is TGTGCCAGCAGTTTCCCGGGGACAGGTGGCAATCAGCCCCAGCATTTT.